This T cell receptor (beta chain) was captured by sequencing in a study of identical twins. The study's findings and limits: Beta out-of-frame twin sharing showed a weaker excess. Abundant beta clonotypes from cord blood had fewer insertions, unlike memory repertoires, which showed none.

TCRdb re-analysed the 5' RACE reads in MiXCR, keeping a single row per CDR3 protein. The table lists around 1.7 million distinct CDR3 sequences, about 31% of them singletons. The V gene end was trimmed by 4 bases and the J gene end by 4 bases; junction bases not matched to a gene: 3. CDR3 length: 13 amino acids. CDR1 and CDR2 from the germline V gene are DFQATT and SNEGSKA (reference sequence). In its sample, this clonotype was seen a few times. The antigen remains undetermined. The rearrangement uses TRBV20-1 and TRBJ2-1, with 8 bases matching TRBD2. This TCR derives from a newborn girl in good health. The sequencing input was cord blood. CDR3 amino acids: CSATGTRYNEQFF. The DNA of the CDR3 is TGCAGTGCTACCGGGACTAGATACAATGAGCAGTTCTTC.